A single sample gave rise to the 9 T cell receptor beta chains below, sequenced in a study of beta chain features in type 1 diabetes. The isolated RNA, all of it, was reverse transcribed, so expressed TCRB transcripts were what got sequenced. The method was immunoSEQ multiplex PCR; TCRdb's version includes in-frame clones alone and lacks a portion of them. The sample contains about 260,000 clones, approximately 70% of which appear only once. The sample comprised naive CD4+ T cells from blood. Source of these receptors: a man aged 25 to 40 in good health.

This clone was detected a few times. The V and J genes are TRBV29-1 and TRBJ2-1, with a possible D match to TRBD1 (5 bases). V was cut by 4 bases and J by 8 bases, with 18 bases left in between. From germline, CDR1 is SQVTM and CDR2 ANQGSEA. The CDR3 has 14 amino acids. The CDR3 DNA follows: TGCAGCGTTGGTATCCCCCCACAGGTCGATGAGCAGTTCTTC. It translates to CSVGIPPQVDEQFF.

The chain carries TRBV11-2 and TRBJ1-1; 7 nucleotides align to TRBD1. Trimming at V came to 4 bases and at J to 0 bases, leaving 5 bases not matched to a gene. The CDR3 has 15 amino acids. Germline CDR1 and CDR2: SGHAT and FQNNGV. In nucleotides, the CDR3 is TGTGCCAGCAGCTCAGTACAGGGGATGAACACTGAAGCTTTCTTT. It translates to CASSSVQGMNTEAFF. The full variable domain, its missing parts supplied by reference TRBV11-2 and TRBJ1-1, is EAGVAQSPRYKIIEKRQSVAFWCNPISGHATLYWYQQILGQGPKLLIQFQNNGVVDDSQLPKDRFSAERLKGVDSTLKIQPAKLEDSAVYLCASSSVQGMNTEAFFGQGTRLTVV.

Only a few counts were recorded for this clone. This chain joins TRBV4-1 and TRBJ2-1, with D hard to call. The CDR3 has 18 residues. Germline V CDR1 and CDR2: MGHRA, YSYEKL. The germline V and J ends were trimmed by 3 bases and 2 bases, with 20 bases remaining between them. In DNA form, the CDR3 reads TGCGCCAGCAGCCACTCCTCCTCTCTAGGGCAGCCCTACAATGAGCAGTTCTTC. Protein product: CASSHSSSLGQPYNEQFF.

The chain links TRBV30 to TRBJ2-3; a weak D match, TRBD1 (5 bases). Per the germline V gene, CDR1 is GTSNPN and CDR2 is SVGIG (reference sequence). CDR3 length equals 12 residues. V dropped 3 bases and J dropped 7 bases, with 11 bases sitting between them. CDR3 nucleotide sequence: TGTGCCTGGAGACCCAAGGGGAATACGCAGTATTTT. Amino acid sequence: CAWRPKGNTQYF.

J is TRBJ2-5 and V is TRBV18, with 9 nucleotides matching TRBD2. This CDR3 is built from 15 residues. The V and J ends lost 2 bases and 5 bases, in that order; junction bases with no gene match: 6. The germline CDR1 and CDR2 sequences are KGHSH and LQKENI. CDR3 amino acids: CASSPVSGSEETQYF. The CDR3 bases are TGTGCCAGCTCACCAGTTAGCGGGAGCGAGGAGACCCAGTACTTC.

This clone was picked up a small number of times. The CDR3 DNA sequence: TGTGCCAGCAGTGGCCGGGACCGTACCACGGGGGCCCAGTACTTC. Its translation is CASSGRDRTTGAQYF. The chain joins TRBV6-1 to TRBJ2-5; a possible D gene is TRBD2 (6 bases). This CDR3 region has 15 residues. V lost 4 bases to trimming and J lost 9 bases, with 21 bases between them. Germline CDR1 reads MNHNS; CDR2 reads SASEGT.

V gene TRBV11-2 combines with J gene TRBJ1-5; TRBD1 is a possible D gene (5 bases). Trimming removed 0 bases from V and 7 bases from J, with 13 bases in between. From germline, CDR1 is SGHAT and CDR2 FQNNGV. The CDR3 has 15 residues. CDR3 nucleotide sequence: TGTGCCAGCAGCTTAGATTGGGTGGGGCACCAGCCCCAGCATTTT. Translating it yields CASSLDWVGHQPQHF.

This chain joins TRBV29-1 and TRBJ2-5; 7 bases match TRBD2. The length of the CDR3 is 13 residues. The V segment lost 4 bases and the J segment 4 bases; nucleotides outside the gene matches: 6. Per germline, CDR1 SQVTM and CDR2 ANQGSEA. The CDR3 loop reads CSVVPWEGETQYF. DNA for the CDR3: TGCAGCGTTGTGCCCTGGGAGGGAGAGACCCAGTACTTC.

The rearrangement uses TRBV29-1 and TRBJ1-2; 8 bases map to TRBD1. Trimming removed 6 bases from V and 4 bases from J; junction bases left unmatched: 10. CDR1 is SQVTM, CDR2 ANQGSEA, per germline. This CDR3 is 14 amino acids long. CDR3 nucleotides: TGCAGCGTCGCGCCTCGACAGGGGACCTATGGCTACACCTTC. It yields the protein CSVAPRQGTYGYTF. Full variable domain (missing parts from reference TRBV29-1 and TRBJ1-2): SAVISQKPSRDICQRGTSLTIQCQVDSQVTMMFWYRQQPGQSLTLIATANQGSEATYESGFVIDKFPISRPNLTFSTLTVSNMSPEDSSIYLCSVAPRQGTYGYTFGSGTRLTVV.